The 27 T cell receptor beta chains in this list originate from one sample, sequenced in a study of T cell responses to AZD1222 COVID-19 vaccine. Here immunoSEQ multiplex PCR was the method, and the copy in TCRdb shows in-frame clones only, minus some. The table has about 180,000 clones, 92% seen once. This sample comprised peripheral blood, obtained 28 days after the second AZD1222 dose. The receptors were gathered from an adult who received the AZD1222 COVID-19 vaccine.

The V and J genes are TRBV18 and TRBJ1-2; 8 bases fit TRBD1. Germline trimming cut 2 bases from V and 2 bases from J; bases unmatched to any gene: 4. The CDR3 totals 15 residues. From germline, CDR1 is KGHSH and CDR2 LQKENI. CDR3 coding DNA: TGTGCCAGCTCACCATCTGGACAGGGCAACTATGGCTACACCTTC. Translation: CASSPSGQGNYGYTF.

CDR3 region: CASSQDGQGISNQPQHF. CDR3 nucleotide sequence: TGCGCCAGCAGCCAAGACGGACAGGGGATAAGCAATCAGCCCCAGCATTTT. The chain combines TRBV4-3 with TRBJ1-5; 9 positions agree with TRBD1. The V gene's germline CDR1 is LGHNA and CDR2 YSLEER. Trimming cost V 0 bases and J 1 base; bases outside gene matches: 4. The CDR3 length is 17 residues.

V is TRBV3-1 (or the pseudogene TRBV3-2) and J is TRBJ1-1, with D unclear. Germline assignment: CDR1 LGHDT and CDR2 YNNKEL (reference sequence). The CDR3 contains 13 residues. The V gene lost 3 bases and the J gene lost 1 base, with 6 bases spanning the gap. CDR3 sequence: CASSQGRNTEAFF. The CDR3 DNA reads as TGTGCCAGCAGCCAGGGCAGGAACACTGAAGCTTTCTTT.

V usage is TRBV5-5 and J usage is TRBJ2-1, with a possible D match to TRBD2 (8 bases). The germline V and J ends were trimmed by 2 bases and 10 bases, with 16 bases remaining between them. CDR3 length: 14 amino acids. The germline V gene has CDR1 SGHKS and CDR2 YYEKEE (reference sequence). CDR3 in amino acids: CASSFGRARGEQFF. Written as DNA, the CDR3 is TGTGCCAGCAGCTTCGGGAGGGCCAGGGGGGAGCAGTTCTTC.

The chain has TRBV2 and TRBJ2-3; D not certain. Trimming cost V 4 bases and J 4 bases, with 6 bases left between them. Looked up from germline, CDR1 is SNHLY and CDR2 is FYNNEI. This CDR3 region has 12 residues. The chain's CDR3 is CASSVVSDTQYF. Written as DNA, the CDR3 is TGTGCCAGCAGTGTAGTCTCAGATACGCAGTATTTT.

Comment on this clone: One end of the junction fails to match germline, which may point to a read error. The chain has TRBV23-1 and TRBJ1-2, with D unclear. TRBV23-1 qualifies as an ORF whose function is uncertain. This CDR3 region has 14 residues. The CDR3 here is CARSPSTDFYGYTF. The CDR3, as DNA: TGCGCCAGGAGTCCGTCGACGGATTTCTATGGCTACACCTTC.

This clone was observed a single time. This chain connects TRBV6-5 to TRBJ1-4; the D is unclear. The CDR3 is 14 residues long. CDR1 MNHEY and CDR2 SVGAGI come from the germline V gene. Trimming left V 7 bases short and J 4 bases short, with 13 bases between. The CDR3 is CASTPSRFNEKLFF. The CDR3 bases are TGTGCCAGCACCCCAAGCAGGTTTAATGAAAAACTGTTTTTT.

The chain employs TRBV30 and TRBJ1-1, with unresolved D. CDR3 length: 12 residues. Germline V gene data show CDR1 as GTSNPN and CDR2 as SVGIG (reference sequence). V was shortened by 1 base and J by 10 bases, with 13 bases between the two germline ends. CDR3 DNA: TGTGCCTGGAGTGGGGAAGGGAGGTCAGCTTTCTTT. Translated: CAWSGEGRSAFF.

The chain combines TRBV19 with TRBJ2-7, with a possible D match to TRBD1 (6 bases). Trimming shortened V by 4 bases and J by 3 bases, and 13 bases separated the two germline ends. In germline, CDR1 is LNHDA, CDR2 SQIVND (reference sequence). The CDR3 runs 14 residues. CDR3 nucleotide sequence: TGTGCCAGTAGTACCCTTGAGGACAGCTACGAGCAGTACTTC. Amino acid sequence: CASSTLEDSYEQYF.

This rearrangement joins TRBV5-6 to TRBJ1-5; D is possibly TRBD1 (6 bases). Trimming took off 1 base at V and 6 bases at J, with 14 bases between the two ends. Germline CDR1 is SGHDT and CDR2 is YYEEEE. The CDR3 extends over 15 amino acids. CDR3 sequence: CASSLRGWEPQPQHF. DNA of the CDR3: TGTGCCAGCAGCTTGAGGGGGTGGGAACCTCAGCCCCAGCATTTT. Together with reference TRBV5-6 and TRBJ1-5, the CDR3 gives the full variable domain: DAGVTQSPTHLIKTRGQQVTLRCSPKSGHDTVSWYQQALGQGPQFIFQYYEEEERQRGNFPDRFSGHQFPNYSSELNVNALLLGDSALYLCASSLRGWEPQPQHFGDGTRLSIL.

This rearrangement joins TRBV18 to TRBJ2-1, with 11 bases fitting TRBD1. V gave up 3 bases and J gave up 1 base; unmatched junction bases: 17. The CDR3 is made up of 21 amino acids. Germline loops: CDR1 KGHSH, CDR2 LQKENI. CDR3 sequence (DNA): TGTGCCAGCTCACCGCCGGCGGACAGGGGGCGCCAGGTGTGGTCCTACAATGAGCAGTTCTTC. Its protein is CASSPPADRGRQVWSYNEQFF. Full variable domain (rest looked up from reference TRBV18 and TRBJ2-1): NAGVMQNPRHLVRRRGQEARLRCSPMKGHSHVYWYRQLPEEGLKFMVYLQKENIIDESGMPKERFSAEFPKEGPSILRIQQVVRGDSAAYFCASSPPADRGRQVWSYNEQFFGPGTRLTVL.

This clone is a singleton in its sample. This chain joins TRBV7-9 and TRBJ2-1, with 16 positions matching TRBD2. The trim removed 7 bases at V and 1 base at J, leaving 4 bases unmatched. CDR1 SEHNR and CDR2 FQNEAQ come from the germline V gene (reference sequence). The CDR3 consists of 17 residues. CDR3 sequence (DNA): TGTGCCAGCAAAGGGACTAGCGGGAGGGGGTCCTACAATGAGCAGTTCTTC. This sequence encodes CASKGTSGRGSYNEQFF.

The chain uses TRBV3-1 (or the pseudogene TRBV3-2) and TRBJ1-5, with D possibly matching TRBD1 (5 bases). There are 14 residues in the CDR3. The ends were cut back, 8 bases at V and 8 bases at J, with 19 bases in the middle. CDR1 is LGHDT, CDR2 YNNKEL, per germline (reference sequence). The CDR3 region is CASAQGRGFEPQHF. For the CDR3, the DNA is TGTGCCAGCGCTCAGGGACGGGGTTTCGAGCCCCAGCATTTT.

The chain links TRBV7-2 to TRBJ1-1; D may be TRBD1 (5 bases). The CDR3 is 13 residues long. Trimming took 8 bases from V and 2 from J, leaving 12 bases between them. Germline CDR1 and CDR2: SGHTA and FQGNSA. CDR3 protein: CASSARGNTEAFF. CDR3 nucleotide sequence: TGTGCCAGCTCAGCGAGGGGAAACACTGAAGCTTTCTTT. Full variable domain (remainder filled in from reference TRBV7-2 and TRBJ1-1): GAGVSQSPSNKVTEKGKDVELRCDPISGHTALYWYRQSLGQGLEFLIYFQGNSAPDKSGLPSDRFSAERTGGSVSTLTIQRTQQEDSAVYLCASSARGNTEAFFGQGTRLTVV.

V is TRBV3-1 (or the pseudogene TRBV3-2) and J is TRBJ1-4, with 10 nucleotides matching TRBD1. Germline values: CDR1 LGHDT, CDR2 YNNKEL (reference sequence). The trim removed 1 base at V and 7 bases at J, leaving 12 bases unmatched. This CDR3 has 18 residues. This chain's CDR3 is CASSQVADRGLVGEKLFF. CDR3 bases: TGTGCCAGCAGCCAAGTTGCCGACAGGGGGCTGGTTGGTGAAAAACTGTTTTTT.

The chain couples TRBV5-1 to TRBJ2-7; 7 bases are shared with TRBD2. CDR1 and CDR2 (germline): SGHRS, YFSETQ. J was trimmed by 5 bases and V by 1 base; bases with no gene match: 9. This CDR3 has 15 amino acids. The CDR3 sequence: CASSLLAGVAHEQYF. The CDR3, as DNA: TGCGCCAGCAGCTTGTTGGCGGGAGTTGCCCACGAGCAGTACTTC.

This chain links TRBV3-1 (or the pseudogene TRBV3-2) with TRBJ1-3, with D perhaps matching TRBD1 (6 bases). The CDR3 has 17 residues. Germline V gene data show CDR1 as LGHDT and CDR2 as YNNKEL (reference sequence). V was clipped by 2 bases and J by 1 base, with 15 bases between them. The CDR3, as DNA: TGTGCCAGCAGCCAAAAGGGCGACAGGTGGTCTGGAAACACCATATATTTT. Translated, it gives CASSQKGDRWSGNTIYF.

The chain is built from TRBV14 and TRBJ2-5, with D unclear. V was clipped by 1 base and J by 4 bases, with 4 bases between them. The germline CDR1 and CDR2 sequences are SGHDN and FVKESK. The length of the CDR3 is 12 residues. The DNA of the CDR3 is TGTGCCAGCAGCCAAGGGGGAGAGACCCAGTACTTC. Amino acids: CASSQGGETQYF.

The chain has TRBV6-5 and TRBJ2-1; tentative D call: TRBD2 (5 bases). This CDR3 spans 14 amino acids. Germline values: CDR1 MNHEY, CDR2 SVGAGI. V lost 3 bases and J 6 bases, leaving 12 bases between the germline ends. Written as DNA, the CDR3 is TGTGCCAGCAGTTATCCGCCTGGGAGCAATGAGCAGTTCTTC. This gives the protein CASSYPPGSNEQFF.

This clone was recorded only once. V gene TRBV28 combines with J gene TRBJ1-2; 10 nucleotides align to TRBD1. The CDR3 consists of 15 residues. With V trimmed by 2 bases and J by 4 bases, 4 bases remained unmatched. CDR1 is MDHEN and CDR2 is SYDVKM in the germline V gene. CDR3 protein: CASSLPGQGSYGYTF. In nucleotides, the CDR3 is TGTGCCAGCAGTTTACCGGGACAGGGGTCCTATGGCTACACCTTC.

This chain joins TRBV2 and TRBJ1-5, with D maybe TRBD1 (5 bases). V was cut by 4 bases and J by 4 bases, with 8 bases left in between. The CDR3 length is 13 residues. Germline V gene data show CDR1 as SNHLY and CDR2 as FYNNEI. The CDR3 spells CASSVEGNQPQHF. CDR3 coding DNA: TGTGCCAGCAGTGTGGAGGGGAATCAGCCCCAGCATTTT.

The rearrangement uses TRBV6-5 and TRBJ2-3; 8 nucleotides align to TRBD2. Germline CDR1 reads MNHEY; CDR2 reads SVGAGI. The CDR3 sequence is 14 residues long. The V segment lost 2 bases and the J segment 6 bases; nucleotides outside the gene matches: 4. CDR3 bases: TGTGCCAGCAGTTACGGGCGGGGGGCGGATACGCAGTATTTT. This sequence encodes CASSYGRGADTQYF.

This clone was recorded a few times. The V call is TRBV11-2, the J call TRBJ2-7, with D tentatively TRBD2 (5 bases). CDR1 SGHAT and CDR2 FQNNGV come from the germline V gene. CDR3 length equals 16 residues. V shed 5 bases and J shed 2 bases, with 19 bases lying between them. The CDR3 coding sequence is TGTGCCAGCAGCCCCATCGATAGGAGCGGAGCCTACGAGCAGTACTTC. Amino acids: CASSPIDRSGAYEQYF.

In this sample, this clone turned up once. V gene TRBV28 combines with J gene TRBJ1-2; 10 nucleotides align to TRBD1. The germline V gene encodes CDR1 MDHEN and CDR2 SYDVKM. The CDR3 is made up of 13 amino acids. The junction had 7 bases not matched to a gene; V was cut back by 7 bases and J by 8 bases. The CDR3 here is CASTRTGGRGYTF. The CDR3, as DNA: TGTGCCAGCACCAGGACAGGGGGTCGAGGCTACACCTTC.

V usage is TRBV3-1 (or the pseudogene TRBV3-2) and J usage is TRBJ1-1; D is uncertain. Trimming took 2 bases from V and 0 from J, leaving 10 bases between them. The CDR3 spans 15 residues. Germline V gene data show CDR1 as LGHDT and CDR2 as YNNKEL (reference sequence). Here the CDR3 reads CASSQRRPLNTEAFF. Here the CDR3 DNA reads TGTGCCAGCAGCCAAAGGAGGCCCTTGAACACTGAAGCTTTCTTT.

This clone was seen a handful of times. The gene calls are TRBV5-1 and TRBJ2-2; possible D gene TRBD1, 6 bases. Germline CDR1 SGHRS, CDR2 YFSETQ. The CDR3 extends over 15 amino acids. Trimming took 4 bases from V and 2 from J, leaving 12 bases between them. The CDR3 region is CASSTDRINTGELFF. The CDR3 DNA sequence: TGCGCCAGCAGCACGGACAGAATTAACACCGGGGAGCTGTTTTTT. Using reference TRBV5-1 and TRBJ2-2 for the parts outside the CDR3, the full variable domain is KAGVTQTPRYLIKTRGQQVTLSCSPISGHRSVSWYQQTPGQGLQFLFEYFSETQRNKGNFPGRFSGRQFSNSRSEMNVSTLELGDSALYLCASSTDRINTGELFFGEGSRLTVL.

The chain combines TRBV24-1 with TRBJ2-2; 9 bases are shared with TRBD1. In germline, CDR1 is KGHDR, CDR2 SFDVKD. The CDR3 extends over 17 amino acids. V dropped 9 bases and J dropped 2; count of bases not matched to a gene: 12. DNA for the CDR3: TGTGCCACCGGTTGGGGACAGGGCCAAACTAACACCGGGGAGCTGTTTTTT. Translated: CATGWGQGQTNTGELFF.